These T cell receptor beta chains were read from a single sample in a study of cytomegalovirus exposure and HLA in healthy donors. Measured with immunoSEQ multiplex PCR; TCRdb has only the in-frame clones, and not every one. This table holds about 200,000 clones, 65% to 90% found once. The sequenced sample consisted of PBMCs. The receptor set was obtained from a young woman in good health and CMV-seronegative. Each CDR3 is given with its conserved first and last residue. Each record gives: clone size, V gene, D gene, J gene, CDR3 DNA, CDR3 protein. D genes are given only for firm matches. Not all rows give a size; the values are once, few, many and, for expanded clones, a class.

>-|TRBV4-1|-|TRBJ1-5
TGCGCCAGCAGCCAAGATGGCAGGGGCAATCAGCCCCAGCATTTT
CASSQDGRGNQPQHF
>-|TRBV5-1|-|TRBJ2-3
TGCGCCAGCAGCTTGGAAGGGAGTGCAGATACGCAGTATTTT
CASSLEGSADTQYF
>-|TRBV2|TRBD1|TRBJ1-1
TGTGCCAGCATAGGGACAGGGCGGAACACTGAAGCTTTCTTT
CASIGTGRNTEAFF
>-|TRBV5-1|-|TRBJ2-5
TGCGCCAGCAGCTTGGGGACCTCAGAGGGAATGGGAGAGACCCAGTACTTC
CASSLGTSEGMGETQYF
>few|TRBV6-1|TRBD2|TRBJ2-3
TGTGCCAGCCGACTAGCCACCCGCACAGATACGCAGTATTTT
CASRLATRTDTQYF
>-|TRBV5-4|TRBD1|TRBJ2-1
TGTGCCAGCAGCCCACAGGGGCCGATGGGGAATGAGCAGTTCTTC
CASSPQGPMGNEQFF
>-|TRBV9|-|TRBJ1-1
TGTGCCAGCAGCGTAGCGGACAGAGCAACGGAAGCTTTCTTT
CASSVADRATEAFF
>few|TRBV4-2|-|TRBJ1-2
TGTGCCAGCAGCCATCCCGGGACTGGGACGTTGCCGGCCTTC
CASSHPGTGTLPAF
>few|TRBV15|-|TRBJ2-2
TGTGCCACCAGCCCTCGACTGTCCGGGGAGCTGTTTTTT
CATSPRLSGELFF
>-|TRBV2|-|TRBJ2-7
TGTGCCAGCATGGTGAGCTACGAGCAGTACTTC
CASMVSYEQYF
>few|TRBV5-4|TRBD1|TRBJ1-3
TGTGCCAGCAGCCCGGACAGGGCTGGAAACACCATATATTTT
CASSPDRAGNTIYF
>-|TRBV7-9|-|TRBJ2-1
TGTGCCGGCACCGGGGGTCCCTACAATGAGCAGTTCTTC
CAGTGGPYNEQFF
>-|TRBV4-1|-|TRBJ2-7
TGCGCCAGCAGCCAAGTTGACACCCCCATCTACGAGCAGTACTTC
CASSQVDTPIYEQYF